Included here is one T cell receptor beta chain sequence, with context. Its antigen is unidentified. CD45RO-negative CD8 cells positively selected for CCR7 made up the naive population, which excluded terminally differentiated effector memory CD45RA+ cells. The study enrolled healthy HIV-negative adults without recent acute infections or vaccinations as donors. The sample belongs to a study of shared clonotypes between healthy human individuals. Study-wide background: A donor's plate count was three for CD4 naive and three for CD4 memory; CD8 naive had two and CD8 memory one.

Germline V lookup: CDR1 SGHNT, CDR2 YENEEA. The CDR3 sequence is 17 residues long. Trimming cost V 5 bases and J 3 bases; bases outside gene matches: 14. Broader study findings: Sampling covered nothing but blood. Tissue TCR repertoires likely differ from those found in blood.

Profiling relied on immunoSEQ multiplex PCR, and the TCRdb table lists in-frame clones only, not all of them. The data show 630,000 or so clones, with 95% to 98% seen just once and 0.3% held by the top ten. Material: naive CD8+ T cells sorted from blood. The rearrangement links TRBV11-3 to TRBJ2-7, with TRBD2 matching over 9 bases. This receptor was taken from a man between 25 and 39 years old in good health. The CDR3: CASSGVGLASKGYEQYF. The CDR3 DNA is TGTGCCAGCAGCGGGGTCGGACTAGCGTCGAAGGGCTACGAGCAGTACTTC.